The T cell receptor beta chain described here comes from a study of blood T cell repertoires in COVID-19. In germline, CDR1 is KGHSH, CDR2 LQKENI. CDR3 length: 14 amino acids. Trimming removed 3 bases from V and 0 bases from J, with 6 bases in between. Recruits, aged about 18 to 100 years, lived in approximately 26 US areas. Source study methods: It was from reference gene primer amplification that nucleated cell counts were estimated. Sequencing used immunoSEQ multiplex PCR; TCRdb keeps in-frame clones, though not all of them. The D gene and trimming were derived from the DNA, and the V and J assignments and clone size from that table. This sample carries around 200,000 clones, about 84% of them seen once, and the ten largest clones take 5.6%. The table lists this clone with a count of one.

The sample taken for sequencing was PBMCs or T cells enriched from blood (not recorded which). The sequence derives from a man in his forties with acute COVID-19. This chain links TRBV18 with TRBJ2-1; perhaps TRBD2 as D (5 bases). The CDR3 loop reads CASSPTSSYNEQFF. CDR3 DNA: TGTGCCAGCTCACCCACTAGCTCCTACAATGAGCAGTTCTTC.